Following are 25 T cell receptor beta chains from one sample sequenced in a study of blood T cells in healthy people across ages. With a J-beta primer mix and a sample-barcoded 5' primer, a second PCR ran 7 to 11 cycles. TCRdb itself ran the 5' RACE reads through MiXCR, one entry per CDR3 protein. Of around 1,600,000 distinct CDR3 sequences listed, around 40% are singletons. The source material was blood. The receptors were sampled from a young woman in good health.

V is TRBV4-1 and J is TRBJ2-1; possibly TRBD2 for D (7 bases). CDR3 length: 17 residues. The V end was cut by 0 bases, the J end by 3 bases, with 15 bases between. Germline V gives CDR1 MGHRA, CDR2 YSYEKL. The CDR3 bases are TGCGCCAGCAGCCAAGAGGGGGGGCAGGGCATCTACAATGAGCAGTTCTTC. Residues: CASSQEGGQGIYNEQFF.

The rearrangement uses TRBV20-1 and TRBJ2-7; 7 bases are shared with TRBD2. V was clipped by 4 bases and J by 2 bases; unmatched bases: 5. The CDR3 runs 13 residues. Germline V gene sequence: CDR1 DFQATT, CDR2 SNEGSKA (reference sequence). The CDR3 region has the DNA TGCAGTGCTACACCTAGCGGCACCTACGAGCAGTACTTC. This sequence encodes CSATPSGTYEQYF.

The chain couples TRBV20-1 to TRBJ2-4; TRBD2 matches at 7 bases. V trimming: 3 bases; J trimming: 0 bases; junction bases outside the gene matches: 5. CDR3 length equals 15 residues. Germline loops: CDR1 DFQATT, CDR2 SNEGSKA (reference sequence). The CDR3 coding sequence is TGCAGTGCTAGCGGTGGGGGGGGAGCCAAAAACATTCAGTACTTC. The encoded protein is CSASGGGGAKNIQYF.

The chain links TRBV18 to TRBJ2-5; D not certain. The V end lost 3 bases, the J end lost 4 bases, and 15 bases lay between the germline ends. Germline CDR1 and CDR2: KGHSH and LQKENI. The CDR3 extends over 15 amino acids. As DNA, the CDR3 is TGTGCCAGCTCACCTTCCTGGGCAGAGTCAGAGACCCAGTACTTC. Amino acids: CASSPSWAESETQYF.

The genes are TRBV2 and TRBJ2-7; D ambiguous. This CDR3 is 11 amino acids long. Trimming shortened V by 6 bases and J by 2 bases, and 5 bases separated the two germline ends. The germline gives CDR1 SNHLY, CDR2 FYNNEI. CDR3 nucleotide sequence: TGTGCCAGCAGGGCAGCCTACGAGCAGTACTTC. Residues: CASRAAYEQYF.

The chain's CDR3 is CASSQGGYTGDTDTQYF. As DNA, the CDR3 is TGTGCCAGCAGCCAGGGAGGGTATACGGGGGACACAGATACGCAGTATTTT. V usage is TRBV9 and J usage is TRBJ2-3; 7 nucleotides agree with TRBD2. This CDR3 spans 17 amino acids. Germline-derived CDR1 and CDR2 are SGDLS and YYNGEE. The V and J ends lost 4 bases and 2 bases, in that order; junction bases with no gene match: 13. Looking up the rest from reference TRBV9 and TRBJ2-3 gives the full variable domain: DSGVTQTPKHLITATGQRVTLRCSPRSGDLSVYWYQQSLDQGLQFLIQYYNGEERAKGNILERFSAQQFPDLHSELNLSSLELGDSALYFCASSQGGYTGDTDTQYFGPGTRLTVL.

The chain joins TRBV9 to TRBJ2-3; no reliable D call. Germline lookup yields CDR1 SGDLS and CDR2 YYNGEE. The CDR3 is 13 amino acids. V gave up 3 bases and J gave up 2 bases, with 7 bases separating them. DNA of the CDR3: TGTGCCAGCAGCGAGCCGAACACAGATACGCAGTATTTT. Amino acid sequence: CASSEPNTDTQYF.

This sequence joins TRBV4-2 and TRBJ1-1; D unresolved. Germline V gene sequence: CDR1 LGHNA, CDR2 YNFKEQ. The V end was cut by 1 base, the J end by 3 bases, with 15 bases between. The CDR3 consists of 16 residues. In DNA, the CDR3 is TGTGCCAGCAGCCAAGCCCTCGGCCTGAAGTACACTGAAGCTTTCTTT. It codes for CASSQALGLKYTEAFF.

CDR3 residues: CATSREGARFHEQYF. The CDR3 DNA is TGTGCCACCAGCAGAGAAGGGGCGCGCTTCCACGAGCAGTACTTC. The rearrangement joins TRBV15 to TRBJ2-5; D might be TRBD1 (5 bases). Judging by the DNA end, TRBJ2-7 fits better; the J call may be wrong. The germline V gene has CDR1 LNHNV and CDR2 YYDKDF (reference sequence). The CDR3 spans 15 residues.

The CDR3 sequence: CASSFGQWKSGYTF. DNA for the CDR3: TGTGCCAGCAGTTTCGGTCAGTGGAAGTCTGGCTACACCTTC. The chain carries TRBV28 and TRBJ1-2; D not resolved. The CDR3 sequence is 14 residues long. Trimming took 3 bases from V and 7 from J, leaving 15 bases between them. CDR1 and CDR2 from the germline V gene are MDHEN and SYDVKM.

This clonotype was detected a few times. Given a much more abundant clone one base away, this may be a read error. The gene calls are TRBV27 and TRBJ2-1; maybe TRBD2 (6 bases). With the DNA end fitting TRBJ2-7 better, the J assignment may be wrong. Germline loops: CDR1 MNHEY, CDR2 SMNVEV (reference sequence). This CDR3 has 14 amino acids. Here the CDR3 reads CASRSGDFYNEQYF. DNA of the CDR3: TGTGCCAGCAGGTCTGGGGACTTCTACAATGAGCAGTACTTC.

V is TRBV5-1 and J is TRBJ2-1; TRBD1 matches at 7 bases. CDR1 is SGHRS and CDR2 is YFSETQ in the germline V gene. The V segment lost 1 base and the J segment 1 base; nucleotides outside the gene matches: 11. This CDR3 spans 18 amino acids. The CDR3 reads CASSLTINRGLSYNEQFF. The DNA of the CDR3 is TGCGCCAGCAGCTTGACTATCAACAGGGGCCTGTCCTACAATGAGCAGTTCTTC.

The genes are TRBV5-1 and TRBJ1-1; 9 positions match TRBD1. This CDR3 region has 13 residues. The junction had 7 bases not matched to a gene; V was cut back by 8 bases and J by 5 bases. Germline assignment: CDR1 SGHRS and CDR2 YFSETQ. CDR3 sequence reads: CASWDRAGTEAFF. In nucleotides, the CDR3 is TGCGCCAGTTGGGACAGGGCGGGGACTGAAGCTTTCTTT.

The gene calls are TRBV6-2 or TRBV6-3 and TRBJ2-1; D not certain. Trimming shortened V by 3 bases and J by 0 bases, and 6 bases separated the two germline ends. The CDR3 covers 14 residues. Looked up from germline, CDR1 is MNHEY and CDR2 is SVGEGT. The CDR3 sequence: CASSYQSSYNEQFF. CDR3 sequence (DNA): TGTGCCAGCAGTTATCAGAGCTCCTACAATGAGCAGTTCTTC.

The table lists this clonotype with a few counts. The V call is TRBV10-3, the J call TRBJ2-3; TRBD2 agrees at 9 bases. The CDR3 consists of 14 residues. Trimming cost V 3 bases and J 4 bases; bases outside gene matches: 2. CDR1 ENHRY and CDR2 SYGVKD come from the germline V gene. CDR3: CAISDLAGPDTQYF. CDR3 DNA sequence: TGTGCCATCAGTGATCTAGCGGGGCCAGATACGCAGTATTTT.

This clonotype was detected once. A read error may be the cause here, since a much bigger clone is one base away. The chain is built from TRBV12-3 or TRBV12-4 and TRBJ2-1; 7 bases are shared with TRBD2. This CDR3 is built from 14 residues. V trimming: 6 bases; J trimming: 13 bases; junction bases outside the gene matches: 15. CDR3 in amino acids: CASSRPGLQETQFF. As DNA, the CDR3 is TGTGCCAGCAGCCGACCGGGACTACAAGAGACCCAGTTCTTC.

The chain uses TRBV4-1 and TRBJ2-3; 8 bases are a match to TRBD2. The CDR3 length is 16 residues. Germline assignment: CDR1 MGHRA and CDR2 YSYEKL. J lost 5 bases, V lost 4 bases, and 11 bases had no gene match. CDR3 residues: CASSLRSDGGGDTQYF. The CDR3 bases are TGCGCCAGCAGCCTAAGATCAGACGGGGGGGGAGATACGCAGTATTTT.

The CDR3 nucleotides are TGTGCCAGCAGTTTCATGGCTAGCGGGAAGGGGAGGGATACGCAGTATTTT. Translating gives CASSFMASGKGRDTQYF. The chain employs TRBV28 and TRBJ2-3; 9 bases align to TRBD2. The CDR3 consists of 17 residues. CDR1 MDHEN and CDR2 SYDVKM come from the germline V gene. J was trimmed by 6 bases and V by 3 bases; bases with no gene match: 13. Variable domain in full (rest from reference TRBV28 and TRBJ2-3): DVKVTQSSRYLVKRTGEKVFLECVQDMDHENMFWYRQDPGLGLRLIYFSYDVKMKEKGDIPEGYSVSREKKERFSLILESASTNQTSMYLCASSFMASGKGRDTQYFGPGTRLTVL.

The V gene is TRBV6-2 or TRBV6-3, the J gene TRBJ2-3; possibly TRBD2 for D (7 bases). This CDR3 comprises 16 residues. The V gene lost 2 bases and the J gene lost 2 bases, with 14 bases spanning the gap. CDR1 and CDR2 (germline): MNHEY, SVGEGT. The CDR3 coding sequence is TGTGCCAGCAGTTACCAGGCAGGGGACTACACAGATACGCAGTATTTT. This translates into CASSYQAGDYTDTQYF.

CDR3 protein: CAGYSSNEKLFF. The CDR3 DNA sequence: TGTGCCGGATATTCAAGTAATGAAAAACTGTTTTTT. J is TRBJ1-4 and V is TRBV27; D is undetermined. The V gene lost 11 bases and the J gene lost 4 bases, with 11 bases spanning the gap. The CDR3 length is 12 residues. CDR1 and CDR2 (germline): MNHEY, SMNVEV (reference sequence).

There are a few counts of this clonotype. The gene calls are TRBV6-4 and TRBJ2-5; 10 bases map to TRBD2. After removal of 0 bases from V and 2 bases from J, the junction contained 6 bases not matched to a gene. Germline V lookup: CDR1 MRHNA, CDR2 SNTAGT. CDR3 length: 17 amino acids. CDR3 DNA sequence: TGTGCCAGCAGTGACTCTACTAGCGGGGTATTACAAGAGACCCAGTACTTC. This encodes CASSDSTSGVLQETQYF.

This clonotype appeared once. This sequence joins TRBV10-3 and TRBJ2-4; D unclear. The end of the DNA is better explained by TRBJ2-7, so the J call may be wrong. CDR1 ENHRY and CDR2 SYGVKD come from the germline V gene. The CDR3 covers 13 residues. CDR3 nucleotide sequence: TGTGCCATCAGCGGCAATCCGGCCTACGAGCAGTACTTC. This translates into CAISGNPAYEQYF.

Only a few counts were recorded for this clonotype. The chain uses TRBV10-3 and TRBJ1-4; tentatively, D is TRBD1 (5 bases). Trimming cost V 8 bases and J 7 bases, with 14 bases left between them. Germline V CDR1 and CDR2: ENHRY, SYGVKD. The CDR3 is 13 amino acids. In DNA form, the CDR3 reads TGTGCCATCGCGGGGCAGCGGGGTGAAAAACTGTTTTTT. Its translation: CAIAGQRGEKLFF.

This clonotype was seen more than once but under ten times. This chain joins TRBV27 and TRBJ2-3; D unclear. In germline, CDR1 is MNHEY, CDR2 SMNVEV (reference sequence). This CDR3 has 13 residues. The V gene lost 5 bases and the J gene lost 5 bases, with 11 bases spanning the gap. CDR3 in amino acids: CASSPYLRDTQYF. In nucleotides, the CDR3 is TGTGCCAGCAGTCCCTACTTAAGAGATACGCAGTATTTT.

There are a few counts of this clonotype. The V and J genes are TRBV28 and TRBJ2-4; tentative D call: TRBD1 (5 bases). V lost 6 bases to trimming and J lost 0 bases, with 18 bases between them. The germline V gene encodes CDR1 MDHEN and CDR2 SYDVKM. The CDR3 consists of 17 residues. The CDR3 is CASSPTAGRLAKNIQYF. Written as DNA, the CDR3 is TGTGCCAGCAGCCCTACGGCAGGGCGCTTAGCCAAAAACATTCAGTACTTC.